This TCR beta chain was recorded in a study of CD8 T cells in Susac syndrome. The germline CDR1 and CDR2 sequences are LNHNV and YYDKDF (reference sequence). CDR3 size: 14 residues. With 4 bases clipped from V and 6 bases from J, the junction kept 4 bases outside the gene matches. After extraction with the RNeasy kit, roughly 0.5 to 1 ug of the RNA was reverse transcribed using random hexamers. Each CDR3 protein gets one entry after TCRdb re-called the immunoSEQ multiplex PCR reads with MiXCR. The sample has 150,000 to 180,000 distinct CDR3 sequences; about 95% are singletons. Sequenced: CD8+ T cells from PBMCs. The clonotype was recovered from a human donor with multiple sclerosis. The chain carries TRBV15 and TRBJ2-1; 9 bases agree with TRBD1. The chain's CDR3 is CATSKDRGLNEQFF. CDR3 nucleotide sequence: TGTGCCACCAGCAAGGACAGGGGACTCAATGAGCAGTTCTTC.